This T cell receptor (beta chain) is drawn from a study of shared clonotypes between healthy human individuals. Study-wide background: Donors, aged 18 to 49, were two women and a few men. General study points: Shared clonotypes: 4.5% to 6.5% naive CD4, roughly 3.8% naive CD8, around 2.2% memory CD4, approximately 0.37% memory CD8.

Some clones are missing from TCRdb's copy, which holds only in-frame ones; the method was immunoSEQ multiplex PCR. In the table there are 2 million to 2.5 million clones, more than 90% of which are singletons. The germline V gene encodes CDR1 SGHTA and CDR2 FQGNSA. The CDR3 length is 11 residues. Trimming removed 5 bases at V and 2 bases at J, with 4 bases between. This clone was recorded a few times. The antigen is undetermined. Distinct nucleotide sequences in the sample also encode this CDR3. The sequenced material came from naive CD4+ T cells sorted from blood. Described subset: CD45RA+ positively selected. The TCR sequence derives from a man between 18 and 35 years old in good health. V gene TRBV7-2 combines with J gene TRBJ2-7; D gene ambiguous. CDR3 residues: CASSGAYEQYF. As DNA, the CDR3 is TGTGCCAGCAGCGGGGCCTACGAGCAGTACTTC. Filled out from reference TRBV7-2 and TRBJ2-7, the complete variable domain reads GAGVSQSPSNKVTEKGKDVELRCDPISGHTALYWYRQSLGQGLEFLIYFQGNSAPDKSGLPSDRFSAERTGGSVSTLTIQRTQQEDSAVYLCASSGAYEQYFGPGTRLTVT.